The 3 T cell receptor beta chains listed next were all sequenced from one sample in a study of response to subunit inactivated influenza vaccine. MiXCR was run by TCRdb on the RT-PCR reads, yielding one entry per CDR3 protein. Here the sample spans around 520,000 distinct CDR3 sequences, roughly 27% being singletons. The sequencing used CD4+ T cells sorted from PBMCs, collected 5 days after vaccination. These receptors were collected from a man aged 50 or older who received an inactivated influenza vaccine.

Only a few counts were recorded for this clonotype. This rearrangement joins TRBV6-2 or TRBV6-3 to TRBJ2-1; possible D gene TRBD1, 6 bases. The CDR3 spans 12 residues. The V and J ends lost 4 bases and 10 bases respectively, with 11 bases between them. Germline V gene data show CDR1 as MNHEY and CDR2 as SVGEGT. In nucleotides, the CDR3 is TGTGCCAGCAGTTTCACAGGGATAGAGCAGTTCTTC. Translated, it gives CASSFTGIEQFF.

The J gene is TRBJ2-1, the V gene TRBV9, with TRBD1 as a possible D gene (6 bases). Trimming shortened V by 3 bases and J by 8 bases, and 9 bases separated the two germline ends. Germline V gene lookup returns CDR1 SGDLS and CDR2 YYNGEE. The CDR3 spans 12 residues. CDR3 DNA sequence: TGTGCCAGCAGCGAAACAGGGTATGAGCAGTTCTTC. Protein: CASSETGYEQFF.

In its sample, this clonotype was seen a few times. The chain links TRBV7-9 to TRBJ1-1; D unresolved. This CDR3 has 14 amino acids. CDR1 is SEHNR, CDR2 FQNEAQ, per germline (reference sequence). Trimming stripped 5 bases from V and 1 base from J, with 11 bases between. DNA of the CDR3: TGTGCCAGCAGCCCCCCGAAGAGGAACACTGAAGCTTTCTTT. This encodes CASSPPKRNTEAFF. The complete variable domain, with remaining parts taken from reference TRBV7-9 and TRBJ1-1, reads DTGVSQNPRHKITKRGQNVTFRCDPISEHNRLYWYRQTLGQGPEFLTYFQNEAQLEKSRLLSDRFSAERPKGSFSTLEIQRTEQGDSAMYLCASSPPKRNTEAFFGQGTRLTVV.